The rows below give T cell receptor beta chains drawn from one sample of a study of T cell responses to AZD1222 COVID-19 vaccine. TCRdb keeps only in-frame clones here, not all; method: immunoSEQ multiplex PCR. The sample lists about 160,000 clones, more than 85% occurring once. The sample in question was peripheral blood, obtained on day 0 of AZD1222 vaccination. These receptors came from an adult in good health. The CDR3 runs from the conserved cysteine through the conserved F or W. Each record gives: clone size, J gene, D gene, V gene, CDR3 DNA, CDR3 protein. D genes are given only for firm matches. Only some rows state a clone size, as once, few, many or a class for expanded clones.

>NA|TRBJ2-5|NA|TRBV19
TGTGCCAGTAGGGGACTTAACCGGGAGACCCAGTACTTC
CASRGLNRETQYF
>NA|TRBJ2-2|TRBD1|TRBV7-6
TGTGCCAGCAGCTTCGGACAGGGGGCGAACACCGGGGAGCTGTTTTTT
CASSFGQGANTGELFF
>NA|TRBJ2-5|TRBD2|TRBV5-1
TGCGCCAGCAGCTCTACTAGCGGGGGCGGAGAGACCCAGTACTTC
CASSSTSGGGETQYF
>NA|TRBJ2-3|NA|TRBV13
TGTGCCAGCAGCTTAGCCTTCAAGACAGATACGCAGTATTTT
CASSLAFKTDTQYF
>NA|TRBJ1-5|NA|TRBV19
TGTGCCAGTAGTATTGCAGATAGCAATCAGCCCCAGCATTTT
CASSIADSNQPQHF
>NA|TRBJ1-5|TRBD1|TRBV18
TGTGCCAGCTCCGGGGACAGACATCAGCCCCAGCATTTT
CASSGDRHQPQHF
>once|TRBJ1-2|TRBD1|TRBV5-5
TGTGCCAGCAGCTTACAACAGGGGGCGGGTGGCTACACCTTC
CASSLQQGAGGYTF
>NA|TRBJ2-6|NA|TRBV27
TGTGCCAGCAGTTTAACAGGTAGCTCTGGGGCCAACGTCCTGACTTTC
CASSLTGSSGANVLTF
>NA|TRBJ2-5|NA|TRBV19
TGTGCCAGTAGTGTTGGCGGGGGCCAGACCCAGTACTTC
CASSVGGGQTQYF
>NA|TRBJ1-4|TRBD1|TRBV7-9
TGTGCCAGCAGCTTCGGGACAGGGAATGAAAAACTGTTTTTT
CASSFGTGNEKLFF
>NA|TRBJ2-7|NA|TRBV7-2
TGTGCCAGCAGCTTAGGTGGAGGCGGGATTGTTGAGCAGTACTTC
CASSLGGGGIVEQYF
>NA|TRBJ1-6|NA|TRBV6-5
TGTGCCAGCAGTTACTCGAGGGACCAATATAATTCACCCCTCCACTTT
CASSYSRDQYNSPLHF
>NA|TRBJ1-2|NA|TRBV5-1
TGCGCCAGCAGCTTGGGGGCCGGGGGGGATTTCGGCTACACCTTC
CASSLGAGGDFGYTF
>NA|TRBJ2-1|NA|TRBV7-2
TGTGCCAGCAGCGCCTCGGAGGGCCATGAGCAGTTCTTC
CASSASEGHEQFF
>NA|TRBJ2-5|TRBD2|TRBV5-6
TGTGCCAGCAGCTTCCCGGGGACTAGCGGGGGACAAGAGACCCAGTACTTC
CASSFPGTSGGQETQYF
>NA|TRBJ1-6|TRBD1|TRBV27
TGTGCCAGCAGTTTATCCCAGGGGGCGTCTTTGACACCCCTCCACTTT
CASSLSQGASLTPLHF
>NA|TRBJ1-4|NA|TRBV3-1/TRBV3-2
TGTGCCAGCAGGGGGGAGTTAATTAACCCCGAAAAACTGTTTTTT
CASRGELINPEKLFF
>once|TRBJ1-1|TRBD1|TRBV7-9
TGTGCCAGCAGCCTACTACAGGGGGGGAACACTGAAGCTTTCTTT
CASSLLQGGNTEAFF
>NA|TRBJ1-3|NA|TRBV7-5
TGTGCCAGAAGCTTAGCAGGAGGCTCCGGAAACACCATATATTTT
CARSLAGGSGNTIYF
>NA|TRBJ1-2|NA|TRBV7-9
TGTGCCAGCAGCTTAGGGGGGCAGATTCTTTATGGCTACACCTTC
CASSLGGQILYGYTF
>NA|TRBJ2-1|NA|TRBV6-5
TGTGCCAGCAGTTACCATGGGGGGACGTCCTACAATGAGCAGTTCTTC
CASSYHGGTSYNEQFF
>NA|TRBJ2-1|TRBD2|TRBV25-1
TGTGCCAGCAGTCCGGGGATAGCGGGAGTAGCATACAATGAGCAGTTCTTC
CASSPGIAGVAYNEQFF
>NA|TRBJ2-5|TRBD1|TRBV2
TGTGCCAGCAGTGATCCACGGGGAAGGGGGGCAGGGGGCCTCCAAGAGACCCAGTACTTC
CASSDPRGRGAGGLQETQYF
>NA|TRBJ2-7|NA|TRBV7-8
TGTGCCAGCAGCCCCAGGGGCTACGAGCAGTACTTC
CASSPRGYEQYF
>NA|TRBJ1-6|NA|TRBV11-2
TGTGCCAGCAGCCCCGGGACGAATAATTCACCCCTCCACTTT
CASSPGTNNSPLHF
>NA|TRBJ2-1|TRBD2|TRBV27
TGTGCCAGCAGTTTACCACTTGGGACTAGCGAGGACAATGAGCAGTTCTTC
CASSLPLGTSEDNEQFF
>NA|TRBJ2-1|NA|TRBV6-2/TRBV6-3
TGTGCCAGCAGTTACTCGATTGGGGCTGGATACAATGAGCAGTTCTTC
CASSYSIGAGYNEQFF
>NA|TRBJ2-1|NA|TRBV4-3
TGCGCCAGCAGCCACTTTGGGGGAGAGGGCTCCTACAATGAGCAGTTCTTC
CASSHFGGEGSYNEQFF
>NA|TRBJ1-5|TRBD1|TRBV4-2
TGTGCCAGCAGCCAAGAAGAACAGGGGATTAGCAATCAGCCCCAGCATTTT
CASSQEEQGISNQPQHF
>NA|TRBJ1-4|NA|TRBV28
TGTGCCAGCAGTTTAAAGAGGGCAGGGGCTAATGAAAAACTGTTTTTT
CASSLKRAGANEKLFF
>NA|TRBJ2-1|TRBD2|TRBV30
TGTGCCTGGAGTCTCCTCCCTAGCGGGGGAACCTACAATGAGCAGTTCTTC
CAWSLLPSGGTYNEQFF
>NA|TRBJ2-7|NA|TRBV7-7
TGTGCTAGCAGCACCGACAAGGAAAGGGTCGGGTACGAGCAGTACTTC
CASSTDKERVGYEQYF
>few|TRBJ2-1|TRBD1|TRBV6-5
TGTGCCAGCAGTTACTCGACAGGGGGCAATGAGCAGTTCTTC
CASSYSTGGNEQFF
>NA|TRBJ1-1|NA|TRBV12-3/TRBV12-4
TGTGCCAGCAGTTTAAGGGGAGACACTGAAGCTTTCTTT
CASSLRGDTEAFF
>NA|TRBJ1-1|NA|TRBV19
TGTGCCAGTAGTAAATCAGGGGCGGATTTTGAAGCTTTCTTT
CASSKSGADFEAFF
>NA|TRBJ1-2|NA|TRBV18
TGTGCCAGCTCACCAACGGAACATGGCTACACCTTC
CASSPTEHGYTF